This record covers a single T cell receptor (beta chain). These data come from a study of blood T cell repertoires in COVID-19. Study background: Whether acute or convalescent, the COVID-19 samples came from the United States, Italy and Spain. From T cells, B-cell-depleted T cells, or PBMCs came the material, which was cDNA or gDNA.

One Seattle source followed patients from active infection through their disease course. Authors' analysis steps: Estimation of nucleated cell counts was performed using reference gene primer amplification. TCRdb's copy holds only in-frame clones and misses some; the assay was immunoSEQ multiplex PCR. V and J calls plus clone size are reproduced from that table; the DNA served to infer D and trimming. The sample has fewer than 700,000 clones, 85% to 90% seen once. The CDR3 is 16 amino acids. Germline V gives CDR1 MGHDK, CDR2 SYGVNS. The V end lost 5 bases, the J end lost 3 bases, and 19 bases lay between the germline ends.

Sequences were obtained from peripheral blood. The chain has TRBV25-1 and TRBJ1-2, with D possibly matching TRBD1 (5 bases). The clonotype comes from a woman between 45 and 60 years old with COVID-19, enrolled during active disease. CDR3: CASSQTRAGKDYGYTF. The CDR3 DNA follows: TGTGCCAGCAGTCAAACCAGGGCAGGGAAGGACTATGGCTACACCTTC.